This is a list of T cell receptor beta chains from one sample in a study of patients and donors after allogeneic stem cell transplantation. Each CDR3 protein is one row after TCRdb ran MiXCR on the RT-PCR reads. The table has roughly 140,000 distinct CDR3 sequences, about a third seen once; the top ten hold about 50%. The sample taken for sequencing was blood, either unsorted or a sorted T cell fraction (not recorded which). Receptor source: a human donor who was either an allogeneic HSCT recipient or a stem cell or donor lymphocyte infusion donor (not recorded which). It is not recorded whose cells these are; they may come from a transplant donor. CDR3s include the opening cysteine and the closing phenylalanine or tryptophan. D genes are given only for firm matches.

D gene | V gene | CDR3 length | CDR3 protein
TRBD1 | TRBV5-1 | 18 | CASSLRRGQGEPWYGYTF
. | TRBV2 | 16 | CASSPKGPVYNSPLHF
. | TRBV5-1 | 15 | CASSLRTSESDGYTF
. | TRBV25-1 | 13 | CASSASQGYEQYF
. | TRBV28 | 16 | CASSYHYQGREEKLFF
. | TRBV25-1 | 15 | CASSPLAGFRDTQYF
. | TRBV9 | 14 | CASSATGWNTEAFF
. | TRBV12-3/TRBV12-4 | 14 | CASRPGTSNEKLFF
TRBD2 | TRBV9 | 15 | CASSVSGVPADTQYF
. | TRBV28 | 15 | CASTEPVSSYNEQFF